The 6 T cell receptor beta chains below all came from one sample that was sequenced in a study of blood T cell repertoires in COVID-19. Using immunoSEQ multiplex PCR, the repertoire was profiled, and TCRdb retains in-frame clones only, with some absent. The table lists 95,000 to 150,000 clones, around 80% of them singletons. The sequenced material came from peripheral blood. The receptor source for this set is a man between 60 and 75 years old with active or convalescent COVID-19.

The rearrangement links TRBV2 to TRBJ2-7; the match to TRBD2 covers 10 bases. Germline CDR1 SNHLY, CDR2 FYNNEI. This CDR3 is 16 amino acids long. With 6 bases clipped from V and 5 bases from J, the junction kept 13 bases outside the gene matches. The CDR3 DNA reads TGTGCCAGCAGCCACAAACCTAGCGGGAGTAGCGACGAGCAGTACTTC. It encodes CASSHKPSGSSDEQYF.

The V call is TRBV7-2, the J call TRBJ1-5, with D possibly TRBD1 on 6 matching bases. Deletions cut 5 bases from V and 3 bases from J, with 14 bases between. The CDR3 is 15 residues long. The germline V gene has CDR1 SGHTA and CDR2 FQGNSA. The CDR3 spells CASSAYQGNNQPQHF. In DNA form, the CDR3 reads TGTGCCAGCAGCGCTTATCAGGGGAACAATCAGCCCCAGCATTTT.

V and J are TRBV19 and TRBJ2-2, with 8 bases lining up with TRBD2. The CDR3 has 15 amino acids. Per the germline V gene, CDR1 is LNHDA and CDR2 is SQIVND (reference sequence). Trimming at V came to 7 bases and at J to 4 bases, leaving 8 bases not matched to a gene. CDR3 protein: CASKTGLAGTGELFF. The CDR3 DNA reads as TGTGCCAGTAAAACGGGGCTAGCGGGCACCGGGGAGCTGTTTTTT.

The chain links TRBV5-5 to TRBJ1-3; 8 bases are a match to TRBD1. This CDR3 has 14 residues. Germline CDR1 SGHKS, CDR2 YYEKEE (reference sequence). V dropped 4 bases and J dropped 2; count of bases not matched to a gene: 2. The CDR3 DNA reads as TGTGCCAGCAGCCCACAGGGGGCTGGAAACACCATATATTTT. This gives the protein CASSPQGAGNTIYF.

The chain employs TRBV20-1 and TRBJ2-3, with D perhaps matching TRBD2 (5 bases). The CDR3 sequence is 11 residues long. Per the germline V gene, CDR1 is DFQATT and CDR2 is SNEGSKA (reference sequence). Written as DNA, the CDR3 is TGCACGGGCGGGTACACAGATACGCAGTATTTT. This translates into CTGGYTDTQYF.

CDR3 coding DNA: TGTGCCATCAGTGAGTCCGGGAATGAGCAGTTCTTC. Translating it yields CAISESGNEQFF. The gene calls are TRBV10-3 and TRBJ2-1; D is unresolved. The germline gives CDR1 ENHRY, CDR2 SYGVKD. V was pared by 0 bases and J by 7 bases, with 4 bases between. This CDR3 spans 12 amino acids.